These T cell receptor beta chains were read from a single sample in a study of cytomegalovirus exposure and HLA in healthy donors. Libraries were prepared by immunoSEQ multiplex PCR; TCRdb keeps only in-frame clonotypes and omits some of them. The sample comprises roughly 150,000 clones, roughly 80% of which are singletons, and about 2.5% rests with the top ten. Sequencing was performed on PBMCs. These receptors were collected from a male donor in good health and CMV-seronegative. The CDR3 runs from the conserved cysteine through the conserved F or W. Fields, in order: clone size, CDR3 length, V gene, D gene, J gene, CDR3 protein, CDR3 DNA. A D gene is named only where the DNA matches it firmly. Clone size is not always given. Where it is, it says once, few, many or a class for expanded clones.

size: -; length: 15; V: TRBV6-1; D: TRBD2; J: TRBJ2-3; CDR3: CASSEERGGKDTQYF; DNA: TGTGCCAGCAGTGAGGAGCGGGGGGGGAAAGATACGCAGTATTTT
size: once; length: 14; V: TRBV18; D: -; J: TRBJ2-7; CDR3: CASSPAASTYEQYF; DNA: TGTGCCAGCTCACCAGCTGCGTCGACCTACGAGCAGTACTTC
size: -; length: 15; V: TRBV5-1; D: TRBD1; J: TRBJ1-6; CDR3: CASRTGTGDNSPLHF; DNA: TGCGCCAGCAGGACCGGGACAGGGGACAATTCACCCCTTCACTTT
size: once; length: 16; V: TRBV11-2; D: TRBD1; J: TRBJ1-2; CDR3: CASSGPGQGAFDGYTF; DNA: TGTGCCAGCAGCGGGCCGGGACAGGGGGCTTTCGACGGCTACACCTTC
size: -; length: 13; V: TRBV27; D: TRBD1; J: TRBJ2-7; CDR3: CASSRDRVAEQYF; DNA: TGTGCCAGCAGTAGGGACAGGGTCGCCGAGCAGTACTTC
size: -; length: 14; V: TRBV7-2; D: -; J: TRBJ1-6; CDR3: CASSPVSYNSPLHF; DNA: TGTGCCAGCAGCCCAGTATCCTATAATTCACCCCTCCACTTT
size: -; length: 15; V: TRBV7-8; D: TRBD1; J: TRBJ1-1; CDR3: CASSPGTGGNTEAFF; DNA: TGTGCCAGCAGCCCTGGGACAGGGGGCAACACTGAAGCTTTCTTT
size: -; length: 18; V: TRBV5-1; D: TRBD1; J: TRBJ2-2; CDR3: CASSLGTGTGRGTGELFF; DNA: TGCGCCAGCAGCTTGGGGACCGGGACAGGGAGGGGTACCGGGGAGCTGTTTTTT
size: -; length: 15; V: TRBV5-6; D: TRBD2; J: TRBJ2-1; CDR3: CASSVLREANNEQFF; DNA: TGTGCCAGCAGCGTCCTTCGGGAGGCCAACAATGAGCAGTTCTTC
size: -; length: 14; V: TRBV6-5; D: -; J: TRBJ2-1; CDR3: CASMKRGSYNEQFF; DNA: TGTGCCAGCATGAAAAGAGGGTCCTACAATGAGCAGTTCTTC
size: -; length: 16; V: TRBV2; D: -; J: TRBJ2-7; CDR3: CASSEREQLSSYEQYF; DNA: TGTGCCAGCAGTGAAAGGGAGCAGCTAAGCTCCTACGAGCAGTACTTC
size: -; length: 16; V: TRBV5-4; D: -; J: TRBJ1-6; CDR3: CASSFEGVGSGSPLHF; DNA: TGTGCCAGCAGCTTCGAGGGGGTTGGGTCAGGTTCACCCCTCCACTTT
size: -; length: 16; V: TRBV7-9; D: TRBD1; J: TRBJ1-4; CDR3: CASSHGDRGNNEKLFF; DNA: TGTGCCAGCAGTCATGGGGACAGGGGAAATAATGAAAAACTGTTTTTT
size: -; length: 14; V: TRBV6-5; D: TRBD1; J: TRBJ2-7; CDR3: CASSTMDRSYEQYF; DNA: TGTGCCAGCAGTACTATGGACAGGTCCTACGAGCAGTACTTC
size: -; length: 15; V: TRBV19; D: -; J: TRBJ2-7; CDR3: CASRDPTARSYEQYF; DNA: TGTGCCAGTAGGGACCCGACAGCCCGGTCCTACGAGCAGTACTTC
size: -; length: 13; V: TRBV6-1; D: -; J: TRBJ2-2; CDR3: CASSGRNTGELFF; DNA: TGTGCCAGCAGTGGGAGGAACACCGGGGAGCTGTTTTTT
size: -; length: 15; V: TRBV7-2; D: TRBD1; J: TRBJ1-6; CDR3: CASSQQGQRNSPLHF; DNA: TGTGCCAGCAGTCAGCAGGGACAGAGAAATTCACCCCTCCACTTT
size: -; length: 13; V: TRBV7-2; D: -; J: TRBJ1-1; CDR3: CASSLAWNTEAFF; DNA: TGCGCCAGCAGCTTAGCCTGGAACACTGAAGCTTTCTTT
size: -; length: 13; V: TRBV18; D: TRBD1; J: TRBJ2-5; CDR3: CASSGQGGETQYF; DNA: TGTGCCAGCTCAGGACAGGGGGGAGAGACCCAGTACTTC
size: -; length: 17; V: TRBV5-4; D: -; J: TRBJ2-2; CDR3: CASSLRGRGANTGELFF; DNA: TGTGCCAGCAGCTTACGAGGCCGGGGGGCCAACACCGGGGAGCTGTTTTTT
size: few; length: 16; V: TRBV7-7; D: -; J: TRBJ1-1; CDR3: CASSLIRVPMNTEAFF; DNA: TGTGCCAGCAGCTTAATTCGGGTACCGATGAACACTGAAGCTTTCTTT
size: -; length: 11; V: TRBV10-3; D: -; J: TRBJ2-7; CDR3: CAIRQGYEQYF; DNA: TGTGCCATCAGGCAGGGTTACGAGCAGTACTTC
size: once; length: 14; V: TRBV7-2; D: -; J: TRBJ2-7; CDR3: CASSPTASPYEQYF; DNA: TGTGCCAGCAGCCCCACTGCTTCCCCCTACGAGCAGTACTTC
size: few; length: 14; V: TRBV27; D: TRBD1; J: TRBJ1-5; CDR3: CASSLGQGTQPQHF; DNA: TGTGCCAGCAGTTTGGGACAGGGTACTCAGCCCCAGCATTTT
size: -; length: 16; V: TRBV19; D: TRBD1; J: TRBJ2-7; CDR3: CASSNPGTGVKVEQYF; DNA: TGTGCCAGTAGTAACCCCGGGACAGGGGTTAAAGTGGAGCAGTACTTC
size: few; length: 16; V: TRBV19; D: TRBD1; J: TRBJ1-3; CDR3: CASGDRDRGRGNTIYF; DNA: TGTGCCAGTGGCGACCGGGACAGGGGACGTGGAAACACCATATATTTT
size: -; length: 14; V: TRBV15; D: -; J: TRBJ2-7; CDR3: CATSGRTRTYEQYF; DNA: TGTGCCACCAGCGGGAGGACCCGAACCTACGAGCAGTACTTC
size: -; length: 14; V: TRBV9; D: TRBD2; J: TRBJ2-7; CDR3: CASSVASGDYEQYF; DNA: TGTGCCAGCAGCGTCGCTAGCGGGGACTACGAGCAGTACTTC